These 27 T cell receptor beta chains came from one sample sequenced in a study of blood T cell repertoires in COVID-19 (dated by TCRdb to the early 2020s). Libraries were constructed by the immunoSEQ multiplex PCR assay. The clones in this table, taken by TCRdb from immuneACCESS, are in-frame only. Not every clone is retained; where verified, under half of the shortfall comes from an unresolved V gene, and the cause of the rest is unknown. For this sample there are some 150,000 clones; roughly 80% appear just once. The ten largest account for over 0.5% of the sample. Material for sequencing was peripheral blood. The receptors stem from a man between 60 and 75 years old with acute or convalescent COVID-19.

The rearrangement links TRBV7-2 to TRBJ1-6, with a possible D match to TRBD1 (5 bases). Germline lookup yields CDR1 SGHTA and CDR2 FQGNSA. V was pared by 0 bases and J by 7 bases, with 10 bases between. There are 15 residues in the CDR3. The CDR3 bases are TGTGCCAGCAGCTTAGCGCATCAGGGAAATTCACCCCTCCACTTT. Protein sequence: CASSLAHQGNSPLHF.

The chain couples TRBV24-1 to TRBJ1-4, with no clear D. V lost 5 bases, J lost 6 bases, and 12 bases lay in between. Looked up from germline, CDR1 is KGHDR and CDR2 is SFDVKD. The CDR3 covers 14 residues. CDR3 loop: CATSASGLYEKLFF. As DNA, the CDR3 is TGTGCCACCAGTGCCTCCGGGTTGTATGAAAAACTGTTTTTT.

The J gene is TRBJ1-1, the V gene TRBV28; 9 bases fit TRBD1. J was trimmed by 5 bases and V by 5 bases; bases with no gene match: 6. This CDR3 is 14 amino acids long. The germline V gene encodes CDR1 MDHEN and CDR2 SYDVKM. In nucleotides, the CDR3 is TGTGCCAGCAGTGGATGGACAGGGGTGACTGAAGCTTTCTTT. Protein product: CASSGWTGVTEAFF.

The chain combines TRBV18 with TRBJ1-1; 8 nucleotides match TRBD1. Germline V CDR1 and CDR2: KGHSH, LQKENI. V shed 5 bases, J shed 4 bases, and the junction held 12 bases outside the gene matches. This CDR3 has 16 amino acids. In DNA form, the CDR3 reads TGTGCCAGCTCATCTGCAGGGGGCCTAGCTGGCACTGAAGCTTTCTTT. This gives the protein CASSSAGGLAGTEAFF. Drawing the rest from reference TRBV18 and TRBJ1-1, the complete variable domain is NAGVMQNPRHLVRRRGQEARLRCSPMKGHSHVYWYRQLPEEGLKFMVYLQKENIIDESGMPKERFSAEFPKEGPSILRIQQVVRGDSAAYFCASSSAGGLAGTEAFFGQGTRLTVV.

This clone was observed a few times. The chain recombines TRBV6-1 with TRBJ1-1; 10 bases agree with TRBD1. This CDR3 has 16 residues. Germline V lookup: CDR1 MNHNS, CDR2 SASEGT. The V and J ends lost 2 bases and 5 bases, in that order; junction bases with no gene match: 8. Here the CDR3 reads CASSEWEGQGGTEAFF. The CDR3 DNA reads as TGTGCCAGCAGTGAATGGGAAGGACAGGGGGGTACTGAAGCTTTCTTT.

The J gene is TRBJ1-2, the V gene TRBV5-6; perhaps TRBD1 as D (5 bases). The ends were cut back, 0 bases at V and 7 bases at J, with 13 bases in the middle. Germline loops: CDR1 SGHDT, CDR2 YYEEEE. CDR3 length: 14 amino acids. The DNA of the CDR3 is TGTGCCAGCAGCTTGGCTGGGGGGTCGGGTGGCTACACCTTC. It translates to CASSLAGGSGGYTF.

The genes are TRBV10-3 and TRBJ1-1; 8 bases fit TRBD1. Germline V gene sequence: CDR1 ENHRY, CDR2 SYGVKD. The trim removed 3 bases at V and 5 bases at J, leaving 5 bases unmatched. This CDR3 contains 14 residues. CDR3 bases: TGTGCCATCAGTGAAACAGGGGGTGTTACTGAAGCTTTCTTT. It encodes CAISETGGVTEAFF.

V usage is TRBV24-1 and J usage is TRBJ2-2, with D possibly being TRBD2 (5 bases). The CDR3 covers 17 residues. CDR1 is KGHDR, CDR2 SFDVKD, per germline. V lost 3 bases and J 0 bases, leaving 13 bases between the germline ends. The CDR3 spells CATSDPFRGPNTGELFF. The CDR3 nucleotides are TGTGCCACCAGTGATCCTTTCCGAGGGCCGAACACCGGGGAGCTGTTTTTT.

The chain combines TRBV27 with TRBJ1-2, with TRBD1 matching 7 bases. This CDR3 contains 12 residues. Germline CDR1 and CDR2: MNHEY and SMNVEV (reference sequence). J lost 7 bases, V lost 7 bases, and 6 bases had no gene match. The CDR3, as DNA: TGTGCCAGCACCAATTACAGGGGTGGCTACACCTTC. Its translation is CASTNYRGGYTF.

This rearrangement joins TRBV9 to TRBJ2-5; D possibly corresponds to TRBD2 (6 bases). With 0 bases removed from V and 5 bases from J, the gap between germline ends came to 20 bases. The germline V gene encodes CDR1 SGDLS and CDR2 YYNGEE. This CDR3 comprises 17 residues. This CDR3 reads CASSVGRVSGVSETQYF. CDR3 DNA sequence: TGTGCCAGCAGCGTAGGAAGAGTGTCGGGGGTGAGTGAGACCCAGTACTTC.

Concerning this clone: The same CDR3 also results from other DNA sequences found in this sample. The V call is TRBV18, the J call TRBJ2-3; TRBD1 aligns across 8 bases. The CDR3 runs to 14 residues. V was clipped by 3 bases and J by 6 bases; unmatched bases: 5. CDR1 and CDR2 (germline): KGHSH, LQKENI. CDR3 region: CASSPRQGADTQYF. CDR3 DNA sequence: TGTGCCAGCTCACCCAGGCAGGGGGCGGATACGCAGTATTTT.

The chain has TRBV28 and TRBJ2-7; D is perhaps TRBD2 (6 bases). With 4 bases removed from V and 4 bases from J, the gap between germline ends came to 11 bases. The CDR3 spans 13 residues. Germline CDR1 and CDR2: MDHEN and SYDVKM. The CDR3 DNA sequence: TGTGCCAGCAGTTCTACCGGGACTTACGAGCAGTACTTC. The encoded protein is CASSSTGTYEQYF.

The chain links TRBV6-2 or TRBV6-3 to TRBJ1-5; no firm D call. From germline, CDR1 is MNHEY and CDR2 SVGEGT. The CDR3 is made up of 15 amino acids. V dropped 5 bases and J dropped 3 bases, with 14 bases sitting between them. For the CDR3, the DNA is TGTGCCAGCAGTAAAATGGGCCGAACCAATCAGCCCCAGCATTTT. Amino acid sequence: CASSKMGRTNQPQHF.

V is TRBV10-3 and J is TRBJ1-2, with D possibly matching TRBD1 (5 bases). The CDR3 runs 14 residues. Germline assignment: CDR1 ENHRY and CDR2 SYGVKD. Trimming took 7 bases from V and 1 from J, leaving 13 bases between them. CDR3 nucleotide sequence: TGTGCCATCAAAGGGGAGGTTCTTAACTATGGCTACACCTTC. Translating it yields CAIKGEVLNYGYTF.

This sequence joins TRBV24-1 and TRBJ2-3, with 10 bases lining up with TRBD1. V lost 5 bases, J lost 1 base, and 5 bases stayed unmatched. This CDR3 has 16 amino acids. The germline CDR1 and CDR2 sequences are KGHDR and SFDVKD. In DNA, the CDR3 is TGTGCCACCAGTGTTGGGGACAGGGGCCGCACAGATACGCAGTATTTT. Its translation is CATSVGDRGRTDTQYF.

The genes are TRBV2 and TRBJ1-1; TRBD1 is a possible D gene (6 bases). Germline V CDR1 and CDR2: SNHLY, FYNNEI. CDR3 length: 13 residues. The V and J ends lost 6 bases and 7 bases respectively, with 15 bases between them. As DNA, the CDR3 is TGTGCCAGCAGCGGGCAGGGGTTAAATGAAGCTTTCTTT. Protein: CASSGQGLNEAFF. The variable domain in full, with the rest retrieved from reference TRBV2 and TRBJ1-1, is EPEVTQTPSHQVTQMGQEVILRCVPISNHLYFYWYRQILGQKVEFLVSFYNNEISEKSEIFDDQFSVERPDGSNFTLKIRSTKLEDSAMYFCASSGQGLNEAFFGQGTRLTVV.

The V and J genes are TRBV3-1 (or the pseudogene TRBV3-2) and TRBJ1-6; unclear D gene. Germline V gene data show CDR1 as LGHDT and CDR2 as YNNKEL (reference sequence). The CDR3 is 13 amino acids. Trimming pared 4 bases from V and 7 bases from J, leaving 8 bases between. In DNA, the CDR3 is TGTGCCAGCAGCCTGGGCAGCAATTCACCCCTCCACTTT. It encodes CASSLGSNSPLHF.

The V gene is TRBV3-1 (or the pseudogene TRBV3-2), the J gene TRBJ1-6; D is unclear. The ends were cut back, 2 bases at V and 0 bases at J, with 5 bases in the middle. CDR3 length: 15 amino acids. Germline V gives CDR1 LGHDT, CDR2 YNNKEL (reference sequence). The CDR3 DNA sequence: TGTGCCAGCAGCCAACGGAGCTCCTATAATTCACCCCTCCACTTT. Translating gives CASSQRSSYNSPLHF.

This sequence joins TRBV27 and TRBJ2-5; 7 nucleotides match TRBD1. Germline loops: CDR1 MNHEY, CDR2 SMNVEV (reference sequence). Trimming took 2 bases from V and 1 from J; bases not matched to a gene: 7. The CDR3 runs 16 residues. This CDR3 reads CASSLRSRGLQETQYF. In DNA form, the CDR3 reads TGTGCCAGCAGTTTAAGGTCGAGGGGGCTCCAAGAGACCCAGTACTTC.

The chain recombines TRBV19 with TRBJ2-1; 12 positions agree with TRBD2. Germline V gene sequence: CDR1 LNHDA, CDR2 SQIVND (reference sequence). CDR3 length: 17 amino acids. V trimming: 3 bases; J trimming: 2 bases; junction bases outside the gene matches: 5. The CDR3 region has the DNA TGTGCCAGTAGTATGGGACTAGCGGGCCTAGCCTACAATGAGCAGTTCTTC. This gives the protein CASSMGLAGLAYNEQFF.

The gene calls are TRBV19 and TRBJ2-7; 11 bases agree with TRBD2. This CDR3 has 15 amino acids. Germline V gene sequence: CDR1 LNHDA, CDR2 SQIVND (reference sequence). V trimming: 6 bases; J trimming: 3 bases; junction bases outside the gene matches: 7. This chain's CDR3 is CASSYPSGGHYEQYF. The CDR3 DNA reads as TGTGCCAGTAGCTATCCTAGCGGGGGGCACTACGAGCAGTACTTC.

This rearrangement joins TRBV11-3 to TRBJ2-5; 8 nucleotides line up with TRBD1. The CDR3 length is 12 residues. CDR1 is SGHNT, CDR2 YENEEA, per germline. Trimming took 5 bases from V and 10 from J; bases not matched to a gene: 6. In DNA, the CDR3 is TGTGCCAGCAGCCGAGGACAGGGCGGCCAGTACTTC. Protein product: CASSRGQGGQYF.

The V and J genes are TRBV5-1 and TRBJ2-3, with 11 positions matching TRBD1. This CDR3 is built from 13 residues. V lost 5 bases to trimming and J lost 7 bases; unmatched junction nucleotides: 3. Germline V gene lookup returns CDR1 SGHRS and CDR2 YFSETQ. The CDR3 spells CASRGQGVNTQYF. CDR3 nucleotides: TGCGCCAGCAGGGGACAGGGGGTGAATACGCAGTATTTT. Looking up the rest from reference TRBV5-1 and TRBJ2-3 gives the full variable domain: KAGVTQTPRYLIKTRGQQVTLSCSPISGHRSVSWYQQTPGQGLQFLFEYFSETQRNKGNFPGRFSGRQFSNSRSEMNVSTLELGDSALYLCASRGQGVNTQYFGPGTRLTVL.

The gene calls are TRBV4-3 and TRBJ2-3, with 8 nucleotides matching TRBD1. V was clipped by 1 base and J by 1 base; unmatched bases: 1. Per the germline V gene, CDR1 is LGHNA and CDR2 is YSLEER. The CDR3 is made up of 15 amino acids. The CDR3 sequence is CASSQGGQGTDTQYF. CDR3 nucleotide sequence: TGCGCCAGCAGCCAAGGGGGACAGGGCACAGATACGCAGTATTTT.

The rearrangement joins TRBV18 to TRBJ2-3; 13 bases fit TRBD2. The CDR3 runs to 17 residues. J was trimmed by 0 bases and V by 6 bases; bases with no gene match: 6. Germline CDR1 reads KGHSH; CDR2 reads LQKENI. The CDR3 DNA sequence: TGTGCCAGCTCCCCGTCGGGACTAGCGGGAAGCACAGATACGCAGTATTTT. Its translation is CASSPSGLAGSTDTQYF.

V is TRBV9 and J is TRBJ2-2; D is possibly TRBD1 (6 bases). This CDR3 region has 17 residues. The V end was cut by 3 bases, the J end by 4 bases, with 19 bases between. Germline assignment: CDR1 SGDLS and CDR2 YYNGEE. CDR3 DNA sequence: TGTGCCAGCAGCGCCCCTCAGGGGCAGACGAGCACCGGGGAGCTGTTTTTT. Encoded protein: CASSAPQGQTSTGELFF.

The chain links TRBV3-1 (or the pseudogene TRBV3-2) to TRBJ1-2, with unresolved D. V lost 7 bases and J 2 bases, leaving 17 bases between the germline ends. Germline V gene sequence: CDR1 LGHDT, CDR2 YNNKEL (reference sequence). The CDR3 extends over 15 amino acids. For the CDR3, the DNA is TGTGCCAGCACCACTTTTGCGGGCGCCAACTATGGCTACACCTTC. Translation: CASTTFAGANYGYTF.